This T cell receptor beta chain was retrieved from a study of T cell repertoires in cytomegalovirus infection. Study conclusions and caveats: The cumulative frequency of public TCR beta families distinguished individuals who carried CMV together with the relevant HLA.

A note on this clonotype: Its target is unknown.

The germline gives CDR1 MNHEY, CDR2 SMNVEV (reference sequence). The CDR3 loop spans 14 amino acids. The V gene lost 0 bases and the J gene lost 5 bases, with 10 bases spanning the gap. Each CDR3 protein gets one entry after TCRdb re-called the reads with MiXCR. The sample contains 290,000 or so distinct CDR3 sequences, around 10% of which appear only once. The clonotype was recovered from a human donor in good health (CMV status not recorded). Some clones in this sample may be carry-over from other donors' samples. This chain links TRBV27 with TRBJ1-1; D might be TRBD1 (5 bases). The sample was PBMCs. The CDR3 is CASSLSGGWTEAFF. The CDR3 DNA reads as TGTGCCAGCAGTTTATCGGGGGGGTGGACTGAAGCTTTCTTT.